This T cell receptor (beta chain) stems from a study of T cell responses to AZD1222 COVID-19 vaccine. Using immunoSEQ multiplex PCR, the repertoire was profiled, and TCRdb retains in-frame clones only, with some absent. The sample contains about 100,000 clones, 80% to 95% of which appear only once. This clone was seen a single time. Its antigen is still unknown. The length of the CDR3 is 15 residues. Germline V gene data show CDR1 as LNHNV and CDR2 as YYDKDF (reference sequence). Trimming left V 3 bases short and J 14 bases short, with 20 bases between. General study points: Nearly half of spike-specific TCRs reportedly go after variant regions that carry no mutations. Clonal diversity was possibly underestimated, and white British individuals and females predominated among donors. The peak T cell response came first, and repertoires were sampled only after it. CD4 TCRs linked to vaccination spanned spike, dominating at 160-218 and 743-854.

The receptor was isolated from an adult who received the AZD1222 COVID-19 vaccine. The chain is built from TRBV15 and TRBJ1-6; D remains ambiguous. Sample: peripheral blood, taken 28 days after the second AZD1222 dose. CDR3 bases: TGTGCCACCAGCAGCTCAGAGGCCTCCGAGGTGTCCCTCCACTTT. Protein sequence: CATSSSEASEVSLHF.